The T cell receptor (beta chain) described here comes from a study of T cell responses to AZD1222 COVID-19 vaccine. The CDR3 sequence is 15 residues long. J was trimmed by 5 bases and V by 5 bases; bases with no gene match: 7. CDR1 is LNHDA, CDR2 SQIVND, per germline (reference sequence). General observations from the study: Reportedly, nearly half of unique spike TCRs recognized epitopes outside B.1.351/B.1.1.7 mutations. Across spike, vaccine-associated CD4 TCRs were found, dominant at 160-218 and 743-854. Sampling captured repertoires only after the peak T cell response. White British ancestry dominated among donors, who included more females, and clonal diversity was possibly underestimated.

A word on this clone: Antigen: not known.

The table came from immunoSEQ multiplex PCR; TCRdb's copy has only in-frame clones and leaves some out. Found here are about 78,000 clones, approximately 86% of them singletons; the top ten hold roughly 5.1%. The sequenced sample was peripheral blood, obtained on day 0 of MenACWY control vaccination. The TCR originated in an adult in good health. The chain recombines TRBV19 with TRBJ1-4, with 8 bases aligning to TRBD1. DNA for the CDR3: TGTGCCAGTAGTGGATACAGGGGGAGGAATGAAAAACTGTTTTTT. As protein: CASSGYRGRNEKLFF.